The 8 T cell receptor beta chains listed next were all sequenced from one sample in a study of OX40 agonist ivuxolimab in advanced cancers. Sequencing used immunoSEQ multiplex PCR; TCRdb keeps in-frame clones, though not all of them. The data hold about 33,000 clones, with around nine tenths observed a single time. This material consisted of CD4+ or CD8+ T cells sorted from blood, taken in a trial of the OX40 agonist ivuxolimab. These receptors originate from an adult with an advanced solid tumor such as melanoma, head and neck, liver or kidney cancer.

This sequence joins TRBV7-9 and TRBJ1-1, with a possible D match to TRBD1 (6 bases). The V end lost 6 bases, the J end lost 2 bases, and 16 bases lay between the germline ends. The CDR3 contains 15 residues. Germline V lookup: CDR1 SEHNR, CDR2 FQNEAQ (reference sequence). The CDR3 protein is CASRLEGGLNTEAFF. The CDR3 DNA follows: TGTGCCAGCAGATTGGAGGGGGGTTTAAACACTGAAGCTTTCTTT.

This clone was recorded once. V is TRBV4-3 and J is TRBJ2-7; 11 nucleotides agree with TRBD2. CDR1 is LGHNA, CDR2 YSLEER, per germline. V lost 1 base, J lost 3 bases, and 14 bases stayed unmatched. CDR3 length equals 19 residues. CDR3 residues: CASSQGLAGGGGIGYEQYF. For the CDR3, the DNA is TGCGCCAGCAGCCAAGGGCTAGCGGGAGGCGGGGGTATTGGCTACGAGCAGTACTTC.

The CDR3 DNA follows: TGTGCCAGCAGCTTTTCCGGGAACACTGAAGCTTTCTTT. It is translated as CASSFSGNTEAFF. The chain carries TRBV7-3 and TRBJ1-1; the D is unclear. Trimming removed 3 bases from V and 1 base from J, with 6 bases in between. There are 13 residues in the CDR3. Germline V gives CDR1 SGHTA, CDR2 FQGTGA.

The chain employs TRBV27 and TRBJ2-4; D unclear. The V end lost 5 bases, the J end lost 0 bases, and 8 bases lay between the germline ends. The CDR3 contains 14 residues. Per the germline V gene, CDR1 is MNHEY and CDR2 is SMNVEV (reference sequence). CDR3 DNA sequence: TGTGCCAGCAGTCCGCAGGTAGCCAAAAACATTCAGTACTTC. This sequence encodes CASSPQVAKNIQYF.

The chain recombines TRBV30 with TRBJ1-6; D uncertain. CDR3 length: 16 residues. V gave up 5 bases and J gave up 3 bases, with 17 bases separating them. Germline loops: CDR1 GTSNPN, CDR2 SVGIG (reference sequence). DNA for the CDR3: TGTGCCTGGTGCGGAACTCTAGACGTCTATAATTCACCCCTCCACTTT. Amino acid sequence: CAWCGTLDVYNSPLHF.

The chain uses TRBV7-3 and TRBJ1-1; 10 nucleotides align to TRBD1. This CDR3 contains 17 residues. Per the germline V gene, CDR1 is SGHTA and CDR2 is FQGTGA. V lost 5 bases, J lost 6 bases, and 15 bases stayed unmatched. The CDR3 DNA is TGTGCCAGCAGCCGACGTCCCGGGACAGGGGTGGAGGCTGAAGCTTTCTTT. Its protein is CASSRRPGTGVEAEAFF. The variable domain in full, completed from reference TRBV7-3 and TRBJ1-1, reads GAGVSQTPSNKVTEKGKYVELRCDPISGHTALYWYRQSLGQGPEFLIYFQGTGAADDSGLPNDRFFAVRPEGSVSTLKIQRTERGDSAVYLCASSRRPGTGVEAEAFFGQGTRLTVV.

CDR3 in DNA: TGTGCCAGCAGAGACAGTACGGGAAACACCATATATTTT. This sequence encodes CASRDSTGNTIYF. The chain is built from TRBV2 and TRBJ1-3, with D perhaps TRBD1 (5 bases). This CDR3 spans 13 amino acids. Trimming pared 6 bases from V and 4 bases from J, leaving 10 bases between. The germline gives CDR1 SNHLY, CDR2 FYNNEI.

The chain is built from TRBV10-3 and TRBJ1-2; D may be TRBD1 (5 bases). Germline V lookup: CDR1 ENHRY, CDR2 SYGVKD. V gave up 2 bases and J gave up 6 bases, with 10 bases separating them. The CDR3 sequence is 13 residues long. This chain's CDR3 is CAISEAGRDGYTF. CDR3 DNA sequence: TGTGCCATCAGTGAGGCAGGGAGAGATGGCTACACCTTC.